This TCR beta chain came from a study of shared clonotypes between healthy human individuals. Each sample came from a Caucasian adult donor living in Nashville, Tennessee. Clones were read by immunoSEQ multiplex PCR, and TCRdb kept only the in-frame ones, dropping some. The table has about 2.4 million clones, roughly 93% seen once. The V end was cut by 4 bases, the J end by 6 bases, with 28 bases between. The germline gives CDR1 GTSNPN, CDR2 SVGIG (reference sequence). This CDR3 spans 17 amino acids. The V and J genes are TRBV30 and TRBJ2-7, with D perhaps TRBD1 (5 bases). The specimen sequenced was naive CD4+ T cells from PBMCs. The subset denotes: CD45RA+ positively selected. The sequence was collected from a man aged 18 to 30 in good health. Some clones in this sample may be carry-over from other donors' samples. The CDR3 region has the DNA TGTGCCTGGACCACCCCCCTTTTCCAGGGATTTGGATCCGAGCAGTACTTC. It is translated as CAWTTPLFQGFGSEQYF.